This TCR beta chain was profiled in a study of regulatory T cells in long-lasting Graves disease. Germline loops: CDR1 KGHDR, CDR2 SFDVKD. This CDR3 has 12 residues. The V and J ends lost 3 bases and 3 bases respectively, with 2 bases between them. Stated time point: newly diagnosed GD, antithyroid drugs for less than 3 months. From PBMCs, RNA was extracted and then used to make the TCR library. Study findings and constraints: Persistent disease showed a preference for TRBV28, TRBJ1-2 and TRBJ2-5.

This clonotype was detected a few times. Its antigen is undetermined. Arm-PCR of CDR3 regions and iRepertoire HTBI primers were the basis on which TCR beta libraries were built. Study processing details: The samples yielded some 62 TRBV and roughly 14 TRBJ segments. TCRdb independently ran MiXCR on the multiplex PCR reads; one entry per CDR3 protein. The V and J calls and clone size are TCRdb's, not the authors'. The repertoire holds 450,000 to 700,000 distinct CDR3 sequences, with 13% as singletons. These records were also assigned to another study, of T cells in Graves' hyperthyroidism and ophthalmopathy. Turning to that study: The model identified upcoming ophthalmopathy a median about 7.1 months ahead of onset.

Specimen: peripheral blood mononuclear cells (PBMCs), collected at new diagnosis, from a patient treated with antithyroid drugs. The clonotype comes from a man aged 30-40 years with Graves disease. The chain has TRBV24-1 and TRBJ2-1; unclear D gene. Here the CDR3 reads CATSDNYNEQFF. Written as DNA, the CDR3 is TGTGCCACCAGTGATAACTACAATGAGCAGTTCTTC.